A selection of T cell receptor beta chains follows, all from one sample in a study of T cells after yellow fever vaccination. TCRdb processed the 5' RACE reads anew with MiXCR; each CDR3 protein has one entry. This table has some 670,000 distinct CDR3 sequences, 9% to 15% appearing once. Sequencing was performed on PBMCs, taken on the day of the yellow fever booster vaccination. The receptors were sampled from a man aged 30 to 45 who received the YFV17D yellow fever vaccine. The CDR3 runs from the conserved cysteine through the conserved F or W. The D gene is left open where the match is weak. The size entry is marked missing in some rows and otherwise reads once, few, many or a size class.

>-|TRBV9|TRBJ2-1|few
TGTGCCAGCAGCGGCCGGGACGGAGGTTACAATGAGCAGTTCTTC
CASSGRDGGYNEQFF
>-|TRBV15|TRBJ2-3|-
TGTGCCACCAGCTCCCGGACCGTTTCACCCACAGATACGCAGTATTTT
CATSSRTVSPTDTQYF
>TRBD2|TRBV13|TRBJ2-7|few
TGTGCCAGCAGCGCCAGACTAGCGGACCCCTCCTACGAGCAGTACTTC
CASSARLADPSYEQYF
>TRBD2|TRBV24-1|TRBJ2-1|few
TGTGCCACCAGTGGCGTTACGGCAACTAGCGGGAGCTACAATGAGCAGTTCTTC
CATSGVTATSGSYNEQFF
>TRBD1|TRBV12-3/TRBV12-4|TRBJ1-2|-
TGTGCCAGCAGTTCCGACAGGGCTGGCTACACCTTC
CASSSDRAGYTF
>-|TRBV25-1|TRBJ2-1|-
TGTGCCAGCAGTGACACGGGAACGGCAGGGTGGTACAATGAGCAGTTCTTC
CASSDTGTAGWYNEQFF
>-|TRBV4-3|TRBJ2-7|-
TGCGCCAGCAGCCAAGATAGCACGCTGGGCGAGCAGTACTTC
CASSQDSTLGEQYF
>TRBD2|TRBV24-1|TRBJ2-1|many
TGTGCCACCAGTGATTTCTCGGGAGGGCCTGCCGATGAGCAGTTCTTC
CATSDFSGGPADEQFF
>TRBD1|TRBV5-1|TRBJ2-1|few
TGCGCCAGCAGCCCACCCGGCGGGACAGGGGGTAGGGAGCAGTTCTTC
CASSPPGGTGGREQFF
>TRBD2|TRBV7-2|TRBJ2-7|many
TGTGCCAGCAGCTTGACCGGGACTAGCGGCTCCTACGAGCAGTACTTC
CASSLTGTSGSYEQYF
>TRBD2|TRBV10-3|TRBJ2-1|many
TGTGCCATCAGTGAAAGGGCGGGAGGTCGCAATGAGCAGTTCTTC
CAISERAGGRNEQFF
>-|TRBV4-1|TRBJ2-4|-
TGCGCCAGCAGCCAAGTCGGGGGAAACATTCAGTACTTC
CASSQVGGNIQYF
>TRBD2|TRBV7-3|TRBJ2-2|-
TGTGCCAGCAGCCCGGGACTAGCGGCCGGGGAGCTGTTTTTT
CASSPGLAAGELFF
>TRBD2|TRBV20-1|TRBJ2-3|few
TGCAGTGCTAAGGGACTAGCAGAAAGTAGCACAGATACGCAGTATTTT
CSAKGLAESSTDTQYF
>TRBD1|TRBV19|TRBJ2-7|few
TGTGCCAGTAGTCCTCAGACAGGGACCTACGAGCAGTACTTC
CASSPQTGTYEQYF
>-|TRBV20-1|TRBJ2-1|few
TGCAGTGCTAGAGTGACCCCTAGCTCCTACAATGAGCAGTTCTTC
CSARVTPSSYNEQFF